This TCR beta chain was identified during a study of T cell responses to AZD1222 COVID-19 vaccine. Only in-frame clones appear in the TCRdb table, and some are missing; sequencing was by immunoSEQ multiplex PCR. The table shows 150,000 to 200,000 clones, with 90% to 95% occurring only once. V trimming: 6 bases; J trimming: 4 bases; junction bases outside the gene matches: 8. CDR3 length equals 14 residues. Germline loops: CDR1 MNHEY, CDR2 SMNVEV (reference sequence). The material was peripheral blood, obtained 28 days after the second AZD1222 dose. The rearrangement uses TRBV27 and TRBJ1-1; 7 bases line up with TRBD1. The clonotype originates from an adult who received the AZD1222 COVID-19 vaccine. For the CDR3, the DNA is TGTGCCAGCAGCCTAACGACAGGGAGCACTGAAGCTTTCTTT. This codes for CASSLTTGSTEAFF.